The entry that follows covers one T cell receptor beta chain sequence. The antigen remains undetermined. This specimen comes from a study of metastatic and nonmetastatic thyroid tumors. About the research overall: Thyroid patients, malignant and benign, had repertoires compared across blood and tumor or nodule tissue. Findings of the study overall: Patients with malignant thyroid tumors reportedly had significantly higher TCR beta diversity than those with benign nodules, in blood and tumor.

Prior to thyroid surgery, none of the patients had received any treatment. TCRdb reanalyzed the PCR reads via MiXCR. Among 85,000 to 95,000 clones listed, 15% were seen once. CDR1 SGHKS and CDR2 YYEKEE come from the germline V gene (reference sequence). Trimming pared 0 bases from V and 6 bases from J, leaving 10 bases between. The CDR3 runs 14 residues. This TCR was recovered from a female donor with papillary thyroid cancer or a benign thyroid nodule (not recorded which). Some clones in this sample may be carry-over from other donors' samples. The chain employs TRBV5-5 and TRBJ2-1; D is unresolved. The sample comprised blood. This chain's CDR3 is CASSLDSPSNEQFF. CDR3 DNA sequence: TGTGCCAGCAGCTTGGATAGCCCCTCCAATGAGCAGTTCTTC.